These T cell receptor beta chains were read from a single sample in a study of blood T cell repertoires in COVID-19. Produced via immunoSEQ multiplex PCR; TCRdb's table is partial and in-frame only. The sample consists of some 120,000 clones, 70% to 90% of them appearing once. The sample comprised peripheral blood. Receptor source: a human donor in a cohort sampled during active COVID-19. CDR3s include the opening cysteine and the closing phenylalanine or tryptophan. A D gene is named only where the DNA matches it firmly. Only part of the rows carry a size: once, few, many, or a class if the clone is expanded.

d_call | j_call | clone_size | v_call | cdr3_aa | cdr3_nt
. | TRBJ1-2 | . | TRBV21-1 | CASSGRQGARYGYTF | TGTGCCAGCAGCGGGCGACAGGGGGCGCGTTATGGCTACACCTTC
. | TRBJ2-3 | . | TRBV27 | CATQKTDTQYF | TGTGCCACCCAGAAAACAGATACGCAGTATTTT
. | TRBJ2-7 | few | TRBV7-9 | CASSLAVEQYF | TGTGCCAGCAGCTTAGCCGTCGAGCAGTACTTC
. | TRBJ2-2 | . | TRBV24-1 | CATSVGAPGKLFF | TGTGCCACCAGTGTGGGGGCGCCTGGGAAGCTGTTTTTT
TRBD1 | TRBJ1-2 | . | TRBV11-2 | CASSPTGVGDYGYTF | TGTGCCAGCAGCCCGACAGGGGTCGGGGACTATGGCTACACCTTC
TRBD2 | TRBJ2-1 | . | TRBV2 | CASSPSGAYNEQFF | TGTGCCAGCAGTCCTAGCGGCGCCTACAATGAGCAGTTCTTC
. | TRBJ2-5 | . | TRBV7-7 | CASSLVRGGDETQYF | TGTGCTAGCAGCTTAGTGAGGGGGGGCGATGAGACCCAGTACTTC
. | TRBJ2-3 | . | TRBV19 | CASSIRGTDTQYF | TGTGCCAGTAGTATTCGGGGAACAGATACGCAGTATTTT
. | TRBJ2-7 | many | TRBV18 | CASSLTQGGREQYF | TGTGCCAGCTCACTAACACAGGGGGGGCGCGAGCAGTACTTC
. | TRBJ2-7 | . | TRBV12-3/TRBV12-4 | CASSLTGYYEQYF | TGTGCCAGCAGTTTAACAGGGTACTACGAGCAGTACTTC
. | TRBJ2-1 | . | TRBV15 | CATSSIGNYNEQFF | TGTGCCACCAGCAGTATCGGGAACTACAATGAGCAGTTCTTC
TRBD1 | TRBJ2-5 | . | TRBV5-1 | CASSFDREETQYF | TGCGCCAGCAGCTTCGACAGGGAAGAGACCCAGTACTTC
. | TRBJ1-5 | . | TRBV19 | CASSTRIMAPNQPQHF | TGTGCCAGTAGTACGAGGATCATGGCTCCGAATCAGCCCCAGCATTTT
. | TRBJ2-2 | . | TRBV11-3 | CASSTNRQENTGELFF | TGTGCCAGCAGCACAAATAGACAGGAGAACACCGGGGAGCTGTTTTTT
TRBD1 | TRBJ2-6 | . | TRBV11-2 | CASSPPTGTGRNVLTF | TGTGCCAGCAGCCCGCCGACTGGGACAGGACGCAACGTCCTGACTTTC
. | TRBJ2-7 | . | TRBV7-9 | CASSLEGGGYEQYF | TGTGCCAGCAGCTTGGAAGGAGGAGGCTACGAGCAGTACTTC
. | TRBJ2-7 | . | TRBV5-8 | CASSLVAGLSYEQYF | TGTGCCAGCAGCTTGGTGGCAGGCCTCTCCTACGAGCAGTACTTC
TRBD1 | TRBJ1-2 | . | TRBV29-1 | CSVPDREPGYTF | TGCAGCGTTCCGGACAGGGAGCCCGGCTACACCTTC
. | TRBJ1-2 | . | TRBV20-1 | CSASTGSNYGYTF | TGCAGTGCTAGTACAGGGTCTAACTATGGCTACACCTTC
. | TRBJ1-4 | once | TRBV11-2 | CASSPPTGSNEKLFF | TGTGCCAGCAGCCCCCCAACAGGAAGCAATGAAAAACTGTTTTTT
. | TRBJ2-7 | . | TRBV7-2 | CASSQWGGNYEQYF | TGTGCCAGCAGCCAATGGGGCGGGAACTACGAGCAGTACTTC
. | TRBJ1-5 | few | TRBV9 | CASSPTGNSNQPQHF | TGTGCCAGCAGCCCGACAGGAAATAGCAATCAGCCCCAGCATTTT
TRBD1 | TRBJ2-3 | . | TRBV18 | CASSRGRDRRTDTQYF | TGTGCCAGCTCACGAGGTCGGGACAGGCGGACAGATACGCAGTATTTT
. | TRBJ2-3 | once | TRBV5-1 | CASTDRGGADTQYF | TGCGCCAGCACCGATAGGGGTGGGGCAGATACGCAGTATTTT
TRBD1 | TRBJ2-3 | once | TRBV29-1 | CSVLIQGATDTQYF | TGCAGCGTCCTAATCCAGGGGGCAACAGATACGCAGTATTTT
TRBD1 | TRBJ1-6 | . | TRBV28 | CASSPRGQSDNSPLHF | TGTGCCAGCAGTCCCCGGGGACAGTCTGATAATTCACCCCTCCACTTT
TRBD2 | TRBJ2-1 | once | TRBV28 | CASSSSGLAGPFYEQFF | TGTGCCAGCAGTAGCTCGGGACTAGCGGGACCGTTCTATGAGCAGTTCTTC
. | TRBJ2-3 | . | TRBV6-5 | CASRTATRTDTQYF | TGTGCCAGCAGAACCGCTACCCGAACAGATACGCAGTATTTT
. | TRBJ1-3 | . | TRBV2 | CASSWGAGNTIYF | TGTGCCAGCAGTTGGGGCGCTGGAAACACCATATATTTT
. | TRBJ1-1 | . | TRBV7-9 | CASSSRLQNTEAFF | TGTGCCAGCAGCTCTCGACTACAGAACACTGAAGCTTTCTTT
TRBD2 | TRBJ2-3 | . | TRBV10-3 | CAIKKGLGMDTQYF | TGTGCCATCAAAAAGGGACTAGGTATGGATACGCAGTATTTT
TRBD2 | TRBJ2-3 | . | TRBV24-1 | CATGLAWADTQYF | TGTGCCACCGGACTAGCTTGGGCGGATACGCAGTATTTT
. | TRBJ1-5 | once | TRBV7-9 | CASSLDTQPQHF | TGTGCCAGCAGCTTGGACACCCAGCCCCAGCATTTT
. | TRBJ2-1 | once | TRBV6-2/TRBV6-3 | CASSYSKRWSSGKNEQFF | TGTGCCAGCAGTTACTCGAAGCGTTGGTCCAGCGGCAAAAATGAGCAGTTCTTC
TRBD1 | TRBJ2-7 | . | TRBV6-5 | CASSYVGTGINEQYF | TGTGCCAGCAGTTACGTCGGGACAGGGATCAACGAGCAGTACTTC
TRBD2 | TRBJ2-3 | . | TRBV18 | CASSRLAGGPRDTQYF | TGTGCCAGCTCCCGACTAGCGGGAGGGCCAAGAGATACGCAGTATTTT
. | TRBJ2-7 | . | TRBV5-1 | CASSLSDSLLEQYF | TGCGCCAGCAGCTTGTCTGACAGCCTTTTGGAGCAGTACTTC
. | TRBJ1-6 | . | TRBV4-2 | CASSQGGSPLHF | TGTGCCAGCAGCCAAGGAGGTTCACCCCTCCACTTT
. | TRBJ2-4 | . | TRBV18 | CASSPGGTLAKNIQYF | TGTGCCAGCTCACCGGGAGGTACCCTAGCCAAAAACATTCAGTACTTC
. | TRBJ1-3 | . | TRBV5-1 | CASSNGQLSGNTIYF | TGCGCCAGCAGCAATGGACAGCTCTCTGGAAACACCATATATTTT
TRBD1 | TRBJ1-6 | . | TRBV2 | CASSEALWTGDNSPLHF | TGTGCCAGCAGTGAAGCGCTTTGGACAGGGGATAATTCACCCCTCCACTTT
. | TRBJ1-6 | . | TRBV6-5 | CAIEVHPGNSPLHF | TGTGCCATCGAAGTACACCCCGGGAATTCACCCCTCCACTTT
. | TRBJ2-7 | . | TRBV21-1 | CASSPLGTGVSYEQYF | TGTGCCAGCAGCCCCTTAGGGACAGGGGTTTCTTACGAGCAGTACTTC
TRBD2 | TRBJ2-5 | . | TRBV3-1/TRBV3-2 | CASSQVAGVQETQYF | TGTGCCAGCAGCCAAGTCGCGGGAGTTCAAGAGACCCAGTACTTC
. | TRBJ1-1 | . | TRBV10-3 | CAISDLGGGPDTEAFF | TGTGCCATCAGTGATTTAGGGGGGGGACCGGATACTGAAGCTTTCTTT
. | TRBJ2-3 | . | TRBV27 | CASSPVRRRTDTQYF | TGTGCCAGCAGCCCCGTTCGGCGGCGCACAGATACGCAGTATTTT
. | TRBJ2-2 | . | TRBV27 | CASSFDRGGGRDTGELFF | TGTGCCAGCAGTTTCGACAGGGGTGGCGGGAGAGACACCGGGGAGCTGTTTTTT
. | TRBJ1-6 | . | TRBV5-1 | CASSLVQNNSPLHF | TGCGCCAGCAGCTTGGTCCAAAATAATTCACCCCTCCACTTT
. | TRBJ2-1 | few | TRBV7-9 | CASSLESREQFF | TGTGCCAGCAGCTTAGAGTCGCGGGAGCAGTTCTTC
TRBD2 | TRBJ2-1 | . | TRBV5-4 | CASSLDGAGGQFF | TGTGCCAGCAGCTTGGACGGCGCGGGAGGGCAGTTCTTC
. | TRBJ2-5 | . | TRBV4-1 | CASSPNGGAQETQYF | TGCGCCAGCAGCCCAAACGGGGGTGCCCAAGAGACCCAGTACTTC
. | TRBJ2-5 | . | TRBV5-1 | CASSQYREETQYF | TGCGCCAGCAGCCAATACAGGGAAGAGACCCAGTACTTC
. | TRBJ1-5 | . | TRBV29-1 | CSVAEGNQPQHF | TGCAGCGTGGCGGAGGGGAATCAGCCCCAGCATTTT